Shown below are 31 T cell receptor beta chains from a single sample sequenced in a study of shared clonotypes between healthy human individuals. Profiling relied on immunoSEQ multiplex PCR, and the TCRdb table lists in-frame clones only, not all of them. The table shows 2,100,000 or so clones, with roughly 95% occurring only once. The sample consisted of naive CD4+ T cells sorted from blood. Subset specified: CD45RA+ positively selected. The receptors here all came from a man in his late teens or twenties in good health.

The V and J genes are TRBV14 and TRBJ2-5; D tentatively fits TRBD1 or TRBD2 (5 bases each). This CDR3 has 14 amino acids. Germline CDR1 is SGHDN and CDR2 is FVKESK. Trimming pared 3 bases from V and 1 base from J, leaving 9 bases between. The CDR3 region has the DNA TGTGCCAGCAGCCACCGGGGCGTCCAAGAGACCCAGTACTTC. This codes for CASSHRGVQETQYF.

The genes are TRBV21-1 and TRBJ2-7; the tabulated D call, TRBD1, remains unverified against the DNA. TRBV21-1 constitutes a pseudogene. The CDR3 consists of 14 residues. CDR3 amino acids: CASSKGTGGYEQYF. In DNA form, the CDR3 reads TGTGCCAGCAGCAAAGGGACAGGGGGCTACGAGCAGTACTTC.

The V call is TRBV28, the J call TRBJ1-2; 8 nucleotides align to TRBD1. Germline loops: CDR1 MDHEN, CDR2 SYDVKM. The V segment lost 6 bases and the J segment 4 bases; nucleotides outside the gene matches: 4. CDR3 length: 13 amino acids. CDR3 sequence: CASRLDRAYGYTF. In nucleotides, the CDR3 is TGTGCCAGCAGATTGGACAGGGCCTATGGCTACACCTTC.

With respect to this clone: Other nucleotide sequences in the sample specify the same CDR3. The J gene is TRBJ2-5, the V gene TRBV15; D is unresolved. The CDR3 runs 13 residues. From germline, CDR1 is LNHNV and CDR2 YYDKDF (reference sequence). V was clipped by 0 bases and J by 4 bases, with 6 bases between them. CDR3 DNA: TGTGCCACCAGCAGAGATCTGGGAGAGACCCAGTACTTC. Protein sequence: CATSRDLGETQYF.

The rearrangement joins TRBV6-5 to TRBJ1-5; no definite D call. The germline V gene has CDR1 MNHEY and CDR2 SVGAGI. Deletions cut 9 bases from V and 5 bases from J, with 14 bases between. This CDR3 is 13 amino acids long. The CDR3 sequence is CASGWSRDQPQHF. The CDR3 region has the DNA TGTGCCAGTGGATGGAGTAGAGATCAGCCCCAGCATTTT.

With respect to this clone: Within the sample, other DNA sequences also encode this same CDR3. The V call is TRBV5-4, the J call TRBJ2-7, with TRBD2 matching over 9 bases. The length of the CDR3 is 15 residues. The trim removed 3 bases at V and 3 bases at J, leaving 7 bases unmatched. Germline V lookup: CDR1 SGHNT, CDR2 YYREEE (reference sequence). The CDR3 here is CASSSPGLADYEQYF. DNA for the CDR3: TGTGCCAGCAGCTCCCCGGGACTAGCCGACTACGAGCAGTACTTC.

This chain links TRBV6-5 with TRBJ1-6, with 10 nucleotides matching TRBD1. The CDR3 contains 14 residues. With 6 bases clipped from V and 10 bases from J, the junction kept 6 bases outside the gene matches. Germline V lookup: CDR1 MNHEY, CDR2 SVGAGI. The CDR3 nucleotides read TGTGCCAGCAGGCGACGGGACAGGGGCTCACCCCTCCACTTT. It yields the protein CASRRRDRGSPLHF.

The genes are TRBV30 and TRBJ1-5, with 11 bases aligning to TRBD1. Germline-derived CDR1 and CDR2 are GTSNPN and SVGIG (reference sequence). This CDR3 has 14 residues. Losses at the gene ends were 2 bases for V and 5 bases for J; bases not matched to a gene: 2. CDR3 bases: TGTGCCTGGAGTCCGGGACAGGGGGATCAGCCCCAGCATTTT. It specifies CAWSPGQGDQPQHF.

The rearrangement links TRBV27 to TRBJ2-1; 10 nucleotides line up with TRBD2. CDR1 and CDR2 from the germline V gene are MNHEY and SMNVEV (reference sequence). Unmatched junction bases numbered 10, after V lost 4 bases and J lost 7 bases. The CDR3 has 16 amino acids. The CDR3: CASSSLTSGTGNEQFF. CDR3 DNA sequence: TGTGCCAGCAGTTCTCTAACTAGCGGGACGGGGAATGAGCAGTTCTTC.

About this clone: At one end, the junction sequence differs from germline, possibly due to a read error. The genes are TRBV7-7 and TRBJ2-3; the match to TRBD1 covers 8 bases. This CDR3 comprises 14 residues. Germline CDR1 SSHAT, CDR2 FNYEAQ (reference sequence). CDR3 DNA: TGTGCTAGCAGCCCGGACAGGGCCACAGATACGCAGTATTTT. Residues: CASSPDRATDTQYF. Full variable domain (outside the CDR3, taken from reference TRBV7-7 and TRBJ2-3): GAGVSQSPRYKVTKRGQDVTLRCDPISSHATLYWYQQALGQGPEFLTYFNYEAQPDKSGLPSDRFSAERPEGSISTLTIQRTEQRDSAMYRCASSPDRATDTQYFGPGTRLTVL.

Regarding this clone: Other DNA sequences in the sample encode the same CDR3. V is TRBV5-1 and J is TRBJ2-5; no definite D call. The CDR3 is made up of 14 amino acids. V lost 0 bases and J 1 base, leaving 7 bases between the germline ends. Germline CDR1 SGHRS, CDR2 YFSETQ. The CDR3 protein is CASSLGGIQETQYF. DNA of the CDR3: TGCGCCAGCAGCTTGGGGGGTATCCAAGAGACCCAGTACTTC.

The chain employs TRBV19 and TRBJ2-6, with a possible D match to TRBD2 (6 bases). V was clipped by 5 bases and J by 0 bases, with 14 bases between them. The CDR3 contains 17 residues. Germline CDR1 is LNHDA and CDR2 is SQIVND (reference sequence). The CDR3 DNA reads TGTGCCAGTAGTCCCGGGGGAAGGGGCTCTGGGGCCAACGTCCTGACTTTC. Translation: CASSPGGRGSGANVLTF. Combining the CDR3 with reference TRBV19 and TRBJ2-6 gives the whole variable domain DGGITQSPKYLFRKEGQNVTLSCEQNLNHDAMYWYRQDPGQGLRLIYYSQIVNDFQKGDIAEGYSVSREKKESFPLTVTSAQKNPTAFYLCASSPGGRGSGANVLTFGAGSRLTVL.

The V call is TRBV14, the J call TRBJ2-7; TRBD1 agrees at 8 bases. V trimming: 6 bases; J trimming: 1 base; junction bases outside the gene matches: 5. The germline gives CDR1 SGHDN, CDR2 FVKESK. The CDR3 sequence is 14 residues long. This CDR3 is CASSARQGSYEQYF. CDR3 nucleotides: TGTGCCAGCAGTGCTCGACAGGGGTCCTACGAGCAGTACTTC.

The chain couples TRBV4-2 to TRBJ1-1; D not resolved. The CDR3 contains 14 residues. The germline gives CDR1 LGHNA, CDR2 YNFKEQ. V lost 1 base to trimming and J lost 1 base, with 7 bases between them. This chain's CDR3 is CASSQVLTNTEAFF. CDR3 DNA: TGTGCCAGCAGCCAAGTGTTGACGAACACTGAAGCTTTCTTT.

Regarding this clone: Other DNA sequences from this sample encode an identical CDR3 as well. The V gene is TRBV7-2, the J gene TRBJ2-7; D call uncertain. With 1 base removed from V and 2 bases from J, the gap between germline ends came to 9 bases. This CDR3 spans 14 amino acids. The germline gives CDR1 SGHTA, CDR2 FQGNSA. The CDR3 DNA is TGTGCCAGCAGCTTAGGGGCGAGGACCTACGAGCAGTACTTC. This translates into CASSLGARTYEQYF. Variable domain in full (rest from reference TRBV7-2 and TRBJ2-7): GAGVSQSPSNKVTEKGKDVELRCDPISGHTALYWYRQSLGQGLEFLIYFQGNSAPDKSGLPSDRFSAERTGGSVSTLTIQRTQQEDSAVYLCASSLGARTYEQYFGPGTRLTVT.

The chain carries TRBV28 and TRBJ1-4; no definite D call. V gave up 4 bases and J gave up 7 bases, with 7 bases separating them. CDR1 and CDR2 from the germline V gene are MDHEN and SYDVKM. This CDR3 has 12 amino acids. The CDR3 bases are TGTGCCAGCAGTTCCTCCATTGAAAAACTGTTTTTT. It specifies CASSSSIEKLFF.

J is TRBJ2-7 and V is TRBV7-2; D remains ambiguous. This CDR3 has 14 amino acids. Trimming pared 1 base from V and 3 bases from J, leaving 10 bases between. CDR1 is SGHTA and CDR2 is FQGNSA in the germline V gene. The CDR3 DNA sequence: TGTGCCAGCAGCTTAGATCGGGCTGTCTACGAGCAGTACTTC. Translating gives CASSLDRAVYEQYF.

The chain has TRBV4-1 and TRBJ1-5; TRBD1 aligns across 7 bases. Germline V CDR1 and CDR2: MGHRA, YSYEKL. V dropped 4 bases and J dropped 0; count of bases not matched to a gene: 3. The length of the CDR3 is 15 residues. CDR3 DNA: TGCGCCAGCAGCCGGGACAGCTATAGCAATCAGCCCCAGCATTTT. Translation: CASSRDSYSNQPQHF.

This chain uses TRBV5-6 with TRBJ1-1, with D possibly TRBD1 on 6 matching bases. This CDR3 is 14 amino acids long. The germline gives CDR1 SGHDT, CDR2 YYEEEE. Trimming stripped 5 bases from V and 5 bases from J, with 16 bases between. CDR3 DNA sequence: TGTGCCAGCAGTTCAGGCTTAAGGGGGACTGAAGCTTTCTTT. It encodes CASSSGLRGTEAFF.

Concerning this clone itself: Other DNA sequences from this sample encode an identical CDR3 as well. V and J are TRBV18 and TRBJ2-5; 9 bases line up with TRBD2. The CDR3 has 13 residues. The V gene end was trimmed by 3 bases and the J gene end by 5 bases; junction bases not matched to a gene: 1. Germline CDR1 KGHSH, CDR2 LQKENI. As DNA, the CDR3 is TGTGCCAGCTCACCCGGACTAGCGGAGACCCAGTACTTC. Protein product: CASSPGLAETQYF.

The chain carries TRBV6-5 and TRBJ2-7, with a weak D call TRBD1 (5 bases). This CDR3 comprises 15 residues. The germline V gene has CDR1 MNHEY and CDR2 SVGAGI. V was trimmed by 5 bases and J by 0 bases, leaving 14 bases between them. This CDR3 reads CASSGARDPSYEQYF. Here the CDR3 DNA reads TGTGCCAGCAGTGGGGCCAGGGATCCCTCCTACGAGCAGTACTTC.

The chain recombines TRBV5-8 with TRBJ1-1; D uncertain. Trimming stripped 0 bases from V and 5 bases from J, with 5 bases between. Looked up from germline, CDR1 is SGHTS and CDR2 is YDEGEE. The CDR3 has 12 amino acids. CDR3 in amino acids: CASSLGQTEAFF. For the CDR3, the DNA is TGTGCCAGCAGCTTGGGCCAGACTGAAGCTTTCTTT.

This clone appeared once. Other DNA sequences in the sample encode the same CDR3. The V and J genes are TRBV28 and TRBJ1-2; no definite D call. V lost 3 bases to trimming and J lost 4 bases, with 9 bases between them. The germline CDR1 and CDR2 sequences are MDHEN and SYDVKM. The CDR3 runs 13 residues. The CDR3 is CASSLPGRYGYTF. In DNA, the CDR3 is TGTGCCAGCAGTTTGCCCGGGCGCTATGGCTACACCTTC.

The V gene is TRBV30, the J gene TRBJ1-5; D is unclear. The CDR3 has 15 amino acids. V shed 0 bases and J shed 3 bases, with 12 bases lying between them. Germline V CDR1 and CDR2: GTSNPN, SVGIG (reference sequence). The CDR3 is CAWSVRLEFNQPQHF. As DNA, the CDR3 is TGTGCCTGGAGTGTACGGTTAGAGTTCAATCAGCCCCAGCATTTT.

The count of this clone is one. The J gene is TRBJ1-2, the V gene TRBV15; D is possibly TRBD1 (5 bases). Germline lookup yields CDR1 LNHNV and CDR2 YYDKDF (reference sequence). CDR3 length: 15 residues. V gave up 0 bases and J gave up 1 base, with 9 bases separating them. CDR3 DNA sequence: TGTGCCACCAGCAGAGATAGGAGGGGTAACTATGGCTACACCTTC. The encoded protein is CATSRDRRGNYGYTF.

CDR3 protein: CASSLQTGGAARLHF. CDR3 DNA sequence: TGCGCCAGCAGTCTACAGACAGGGGGGGCGGCCCGCCTCCACTTT. The rearrangement links TRBV5-1 to TRBJ1-6; 9 bases line up with TRBD1. Trimming took 5 bases from V and 15 from J; bases not matched to a gene: 15. Germline loops: CDR1 SGHRS, CDR2 YFSETQ. This CDR3 contains 15 residues.

The rearrangement joins TRBV2 to TRBJ2-7; D is undetermined. This CDR3 contains 12 residues. Germline values: CDR1 SNHLY, CDR2 FYNNEI. The V end lost 7 bases, the J end lost 0 bases, and 7 bases lay between the germline ends. In DNA form, the CDR3 reads TGTGCCAGCATGGGTCACTCCTACGAGCAGTACTTC. It is translated as CASMGHSYEQYF.

As DNA, the CDR3 is TGCGCCAGCAGTGACCCGAGCGGGGGCCTCACAGATACGCAGTATTTT. As protein: CASSDPSGGLTDTQYF. The gene calls are TRBV10-2 and TRBJ2-3; TRBD2 matches 8 bases. Trimming at V came to 3 bases and at J to 2 bases, leaving 7 bases not matched to a gene. The CDR3 runs 16 residues. Looked up from germline, CDR1 is WSHSY and CDR2 is SAAADI.

CDR3 nucleotides: TGTGCCAGCAGCCTCGGACAGCTCTATGGCTACACCTTC. Its translation is CASSLGQLYGYTF. The genes are TRBV5-4 and TRBJ1-2; possibly TRBD1 for D (6 bases). V dropped 4 bases and J dropped 4 bases, with 11 bases sitting between them. Germline V gene lookup returns CDR1 SGHNT and CDR2 YYREEE (reference sequence). This CDR3 has 13 amino acids.

The chain combines TRBV5-1 with TRBJ1-2, with D hard to call. The V end lost 0 bases, the J end lost 4 bases, and 13 bases lay between the germline ends. The CDR3 totals 15 residues. Germline CDR1 is SGHRS and CDR2 is YFSETQ. Written as DNA, the CDR3 is TGCGCCAGCAGCTTGGTTGGCAGTCTGAGCTATGGCTACACCTTC. Encoded protein: CASSLVGSLSYGYTF. The full variable domain, completed using reference TRBV5-1 and TRBJ1-2, is KAGVTQTPRYLIKTRGQQVTLSCSPISGHRSVSWYQQTPGQGLQFLFEYFSETQRNKGNFPGRFSGRQFSNSRSEMNVSTLELGDSALYLCASSLVGSLSYGYTFGSGTRLTVV.

This sequence joins TRBV4-1 and TRBJ1-1; perhaps TRBD1 as D (5 bases). The germline gives CDR1 MGHRA, CDR2 YSYEKL. This CDR3 region has 16 residues. V was shortened by 4 bases and J by 3 bases, with 18 bases between the two germline ends. The CDR3 coding sequence is TGCGCCAGCAGCCCCGGGATGCTAGGGGCGGACACTGAAGCTTTCTTT. This codes for CASSPGMLGADTEAFF.